The present TCR beta chain was sequenced within a study of blood T cell repertoires in COVID-19. Study as a whole: The United States, Italy and Spain were the sources of the acute and convalescent COVID-19 samples. PBMCs, B-cell-depleted T cells, or T cells provided the cDNA or gDNA that made up the material.

Original processing notes: Amplification with reference gene primers provided the estimates of nucleated cell counts. The protocol was immunoSEQ multiplex PCR, while the TCRdb copy is restricted to in-frame clones and leaves out a portion. From that table come the V and J calls and clone size; the DNA was used to work out D and trimming. The table lists roughly 65,000 clones, under 95% of them singletons. This CDR3 spans 16 amino acids. Trimming removed 4 bases from V and 7 bases from J; junction bases left unmatched: 9. The germline V gene has CDR1 SGHTS and CDR2 YDEGEE. Material for sequencing was peripheral blood. This sequence originates from a man in his 60s with acute or convalescent COVID-19. V gene TRBV5-8 combines with J gene TRBJ1-6, with TRBD1 matching 9 bases. CDR3 sequence reads: CASSLQGAQINSPLHF. The CDR3 nucleotides read TGTGCCAGCAGCCTACAGGGGGCGCAAATAAATTCACCCCTCCACTTT.